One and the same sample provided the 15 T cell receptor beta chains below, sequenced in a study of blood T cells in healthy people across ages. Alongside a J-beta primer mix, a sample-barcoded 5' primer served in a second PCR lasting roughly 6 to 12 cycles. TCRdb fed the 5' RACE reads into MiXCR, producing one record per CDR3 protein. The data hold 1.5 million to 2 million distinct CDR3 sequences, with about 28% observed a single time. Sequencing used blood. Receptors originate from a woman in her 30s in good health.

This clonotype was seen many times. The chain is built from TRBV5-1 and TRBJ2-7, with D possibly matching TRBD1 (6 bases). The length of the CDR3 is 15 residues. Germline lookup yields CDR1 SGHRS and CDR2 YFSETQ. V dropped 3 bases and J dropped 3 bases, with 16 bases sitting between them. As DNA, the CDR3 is TGCGCCAGCAGCTCTTCGGACAGCAGCCGCTACGAGCAGTACTTC. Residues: CASSSSDSSRYEQYF.

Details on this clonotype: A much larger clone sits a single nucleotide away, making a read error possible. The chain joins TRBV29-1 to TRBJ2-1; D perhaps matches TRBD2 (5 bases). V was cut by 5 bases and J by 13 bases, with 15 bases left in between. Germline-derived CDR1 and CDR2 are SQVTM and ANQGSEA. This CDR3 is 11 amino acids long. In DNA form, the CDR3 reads TGCAGCGTTTACCGGGGAGAGACCCAGTTCTTC. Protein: CSVYRGETQFF.

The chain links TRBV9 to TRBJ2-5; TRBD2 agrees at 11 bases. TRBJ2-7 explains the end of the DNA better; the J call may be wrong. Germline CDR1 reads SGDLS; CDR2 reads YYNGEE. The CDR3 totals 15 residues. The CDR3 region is CASSVSTSGAYEQYF. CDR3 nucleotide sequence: TGTGCCAGCAGCGTTTCGACTAGCGGGGCGTACGAGCAGTACTTC.

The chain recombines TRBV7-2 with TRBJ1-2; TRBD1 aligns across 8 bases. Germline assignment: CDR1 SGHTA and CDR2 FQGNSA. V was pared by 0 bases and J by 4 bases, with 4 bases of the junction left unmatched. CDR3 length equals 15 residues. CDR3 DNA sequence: TGTGCCAGCAGCTTAGCGCGCGGACAGGGCTATGGCTACACCTTC. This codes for CASSLARGQGYGYTF.

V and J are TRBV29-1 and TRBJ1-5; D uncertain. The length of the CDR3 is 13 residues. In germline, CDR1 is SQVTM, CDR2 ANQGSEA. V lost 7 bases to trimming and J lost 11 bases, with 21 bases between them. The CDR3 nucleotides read TGCAGCGCCGGGTTGGGAGGTCAAGAGACCCAGCATTTT. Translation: CSAGLGGQETQHF.

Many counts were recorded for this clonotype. Written as DNA, the CDR3 is TGCGCCAGCAGCTTGGCCGCAGGGCCAGAATACGAGCAGTACTTC. It yields the protein CASSLAAGPEYEQYF. V gene TRBV5-1 combines with J gene TRBJ2-7; a weak D match, TRBD1 (5 bases). V gave up 0 bases and J gave up 4 bases, with 14 bases separating them. This CDR3 spans 15 amino acids. The germline V gene has CDR1 SGHRS and CDR2 YFSETQ.

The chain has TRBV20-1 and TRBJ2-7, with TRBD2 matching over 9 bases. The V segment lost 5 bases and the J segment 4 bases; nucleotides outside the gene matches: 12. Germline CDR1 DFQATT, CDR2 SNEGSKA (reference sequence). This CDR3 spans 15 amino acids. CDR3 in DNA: TGCAGTGCTCCTATCCGGCGGGAGGGGAGGTACGAGCAGTACTTC. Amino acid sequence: CSAPIRREGRYEQYF.

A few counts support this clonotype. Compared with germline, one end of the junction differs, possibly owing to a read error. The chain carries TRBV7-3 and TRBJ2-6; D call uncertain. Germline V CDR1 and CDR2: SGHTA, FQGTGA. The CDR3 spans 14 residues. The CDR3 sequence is CASNLMSGANVLTF. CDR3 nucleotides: TGTGCCAGCAACTTAATGTCTGGGGCCAACGTCCTGACTTTC.

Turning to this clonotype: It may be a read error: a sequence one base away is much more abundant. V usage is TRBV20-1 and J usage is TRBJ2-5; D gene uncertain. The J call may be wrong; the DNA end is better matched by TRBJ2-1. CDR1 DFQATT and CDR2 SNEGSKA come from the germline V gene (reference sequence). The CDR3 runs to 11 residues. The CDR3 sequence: CSASIEETQFF. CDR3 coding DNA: TGCAGTGCTAGCATAGAAGAGACCCAGTTCTTC.

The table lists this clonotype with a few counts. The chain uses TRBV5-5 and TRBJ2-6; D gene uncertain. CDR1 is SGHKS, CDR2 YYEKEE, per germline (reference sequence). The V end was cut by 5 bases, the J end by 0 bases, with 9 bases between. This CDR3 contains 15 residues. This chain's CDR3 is CASRMSSSGANVLTF. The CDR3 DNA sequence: TGTGCCAGCAGGATGTCCTCCTCTGGGGCCAACGTCCTGACTTTC.

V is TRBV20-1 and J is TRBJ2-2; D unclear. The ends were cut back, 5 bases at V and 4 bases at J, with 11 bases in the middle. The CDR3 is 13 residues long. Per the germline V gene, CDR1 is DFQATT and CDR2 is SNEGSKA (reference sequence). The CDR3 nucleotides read TGCAGTGCTCACGCAGACACCACCGGGGAGCTGTTTTTT. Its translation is CSAHADTTGELFF.

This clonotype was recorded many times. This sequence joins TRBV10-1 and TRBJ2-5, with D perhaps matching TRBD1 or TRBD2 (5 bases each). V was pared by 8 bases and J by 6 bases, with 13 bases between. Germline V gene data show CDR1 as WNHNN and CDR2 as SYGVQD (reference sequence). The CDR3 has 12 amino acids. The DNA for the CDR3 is TGCGCCAGCCCGTGGGACCGGAAGACCCAGTACTTC. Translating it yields CASPWDRKTQYF.

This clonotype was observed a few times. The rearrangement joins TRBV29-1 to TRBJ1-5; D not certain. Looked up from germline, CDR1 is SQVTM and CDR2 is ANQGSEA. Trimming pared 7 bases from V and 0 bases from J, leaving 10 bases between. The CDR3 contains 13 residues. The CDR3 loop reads CSATKNSNQPQHF. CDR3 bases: TGCAGCGCAACGAAGAATAGCAATCAGCCCCAGCATTTT.

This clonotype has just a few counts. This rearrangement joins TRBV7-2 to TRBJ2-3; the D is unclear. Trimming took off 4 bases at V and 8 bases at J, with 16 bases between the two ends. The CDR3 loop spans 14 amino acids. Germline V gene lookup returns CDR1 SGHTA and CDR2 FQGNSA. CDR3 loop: CASSSGLDHLTQYF. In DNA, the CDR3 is TGTGCCAGCAGCTCCGGATTGGACCATCTTACGCAGTATTTT.

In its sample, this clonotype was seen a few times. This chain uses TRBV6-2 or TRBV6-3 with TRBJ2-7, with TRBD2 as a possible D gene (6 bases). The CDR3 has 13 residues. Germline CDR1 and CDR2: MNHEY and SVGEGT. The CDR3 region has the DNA TGTTCCTCATCCGGGAGTTTAAAGTACGAGCAGTACTTC. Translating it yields CSSSGSLKYEQYF.